The following is a T cell receptor (beta chain) sequence with its context. The sample comes from a study of blood T cell repertoires in COVID-19. Overall study: The samples span acute and convalescent COVID-19 from the United States, Italy and Spain. The analysed material was cDNA or gDNA that came from T cells, B-cell-depleted T cells, or PBMCs.

The CDR3 has 15 amino acids. Per the study methods: Reference gene primers were amplified, and this amplification served to estimate nucleated cell counts. Clones were read by immunoSEQ multiplex PCR, and TCRdb kept only the in-frame ones, dropping some. V and J calls and clone size are given by that table; D and trimming were obtained from the DNA. The sample includes around 200,000 clones, roughly 89% of them seen just once. This TCR came from a woman under 30 who had recovered from COVID-19. Sequenced: peripheral blood. This chain connects TRBV21-1 to TRBJ2-1; the tabulated D call, TRBD2, remains unverified against the DNA. TRBV21-1 has pseudogene status. The DNA of the CDR3 is TGTGCCAGCGGCCAAACGGCAAGGACTTCCAATGAGCAGTTCTTC. Encoded protein: CASGQTARTSNEQFF.